The rows below give T cell receptor beta chains drawn from one sample of a study of early T cells in non-severe SARS-CoV-2 infection. Each CDR3 protein gets one entry after TCRdb re-called the 5' RACE reads with MiXCR. In the table there are 80,000 to 95,000 distinct CDR3 sequences, 14% to 15% of which are singletons. The sequencing input was whole blood. These receptors were collected from an adult who was a healthcare worker with PCR-confirmed SARS-CoV-2 infection or an uninfected control (not recorded which). CDR3s include the opening cysteine and the closing phenylalanine or tryptophan. D genes are given only for firm matches. Rows give clone size only sometimes, using once, few, many, or a class for an expanded clone.

clone_size: few; j_call: TRBJ2-7; d_call: TRBD1; v_call: TRBV5-6; cdr3_nt: TGTGCCAGCAGCTACTTTCCCGGGACAGTGAAGTACGAGCAGTACTTC; cdr3_aa: CASSYFPGTVKYEQYF
clone_size: .; j_call: TRBJ1-5; d_call: .; v_call: TRBV5-4; cdr3_nt: TGTGCCAGCAGCTTGGGGGCCAATCAGCCCCAGCATTTT; cdr3_aa: CASSLGANQPQHF
clone_size: once; j_call: TRBJ1-4; d_call: .; v_call: TRBV25-1; cdr3_nt: TGTGCCAGCAGTGAATTCGCCGAGGGGCCTAATGAAAAACTGTTTTTT; cdr3_aa: CASSEFAEGPNEKLFF
clone_size: .; j_call: TRBJ1-2; d_call: .; v_call: TRBV5-1; cdr3_nt: TGCGCCAGCAGCTTTGCGACAGGAAACTATGGCTACACCTTC; cdr3_aa: CASSFATGNYGYTF
clone_size: few; j_call: TRBJ1-3; d_call: TRBD1; v_call: TRBV4-1; cdr3_nt: TGCGCCAGCAGCCAAGATAAGGGGGCTAGCTCTGGAAACACCATATATTTT; cdr3_aa: CASSQDKGASSGNTIYF
clone_size: .; j_call: TRBJ2-1; d_call: .; v_call: TRBV21-1; cdr3_nt: TGTGCCAGCAGCATACTGGTAGCGGGGGGCCAGGTCGGCGAGCAGTTCTTC; cdr3_aa: CASSILVAGGQVGEQFF
clone_size: few; j_call: TRBJ2-3; d_call: TRBD2; v_call: TRBV5-4; cdr3_nt: TGTGCCAGCAGCTTTGGACTAGCGGGCCCTAGCACAGATACGCAGTATTTT; cdr3_aa: CASSFGLAGPSTDTQYF
clone_size: .; j_call: TRBJ2-3; d_call: .; v_call: TRBV12-3/TRBV12-4; cdr3_nt: TGTGCCAGCAGTCCCGAGAGAGCCGCCACAGATACGCAGTATTTT; cdr3_aa: CASSPERAATDTQYF
clone_size: few; j_call: TRBJ2-1; d_call: .; v_call: TRBV6-2/TRBV6-3; cdr3_nt: TGTGCCAGCAGGATAGATAGCTCCTACAATGAGCAGTTCTTC; cdr3_aa: CASRIDSSYNEQFF
clone_size: many; j_call: TRBJ1-6; d_call: .; v_call: TRBV5-1; cdr3_nt: TGCGCCAGCAGCACATCGCAGCCGGATTCACCCCTCCACTTT; cdr3_aa: CASSTSQPDSPLHF
clone_size: .; j_call: TRBJ2-5; d_call: .; v_call: TRBV19; cdr3_nt: TGTGCCAGTAGGGACTATTCCCAAGAGACCCAGTACTTC; cdr3_aa: CASRDYSQETQYF
clone_size: .; j_call: TRBJ1-3; d_call: .; v_call: TRBV5-1; cdr3_nt: TGCGCCAGCAGCGCCCGGGACCGGGACTCTGGAAACACCATATATTTT; cdr3_aa: CASSARDRDSGNTIYF
clone_size: few; j_call: TRBJ1-2; d_call: .; v_call: TRBV20-1; cdr3_nt: TGCAGTGCTAGGGGCTATCAGGGGACATGGAATGGCTACACCTTC; cdr3_aa: CSARGYQGTWNGYTF
clone_size: .; j_call: TRBJ1-4; d_call: .; v_call: TRBV15; cdr3_nt: TGTGCCACCAGCAGTATGTGGGACATTAATGAAAAACTGTTTTTT; cdr3_aa: CATSSMWDINEKLFF
clone_size: few; j_call: TRBJ2-3; d_call: .; v_call: TRBV25-1; cdr3_nt: TGTGCCAGCAGCCGGGACGGATTAAACACAGATACGCAGTATTTT; cdr3_aa: CASSRDGLNTDTQYF
clone_size: few; j_call: TRBJ1-2; d_call: .; v_call: TRBV19; cdr3_nt: TGTGCCAGTAACCAAAAAGACTATGGCTACACCTTC; cdr3_aa: CASNQKDYGYTF
clone_size: once; j_call: TRBJ2-3; d_call: TRBD1; v_call: TRBV7-9; cdr3_nt: TGTGCCAGCAGCCTAGGGACAGGGGGTTTCACAGATACGCAGTATTTT; cdr3_aa: CASSLGTGGFTDTQYF
clone_size: .; j_call: TRBJ1-1; d_call: .; v_call: TRBV20-1; cdr3_nt: TGCAGTGCTAGAAGGGCGAACACTGAAGCTTTCTTT; cdr3_aa: CSARRANTEAFF
clone_size: .; j_call: TRBJ2-1; d_call: TRBD1; v_call: TRBV2; cdr3_nt: TGTGCCAGCAGCGCCGGACAGGGGCCCAATGAGCAGTTCTTC; cdr3_aa: CASSAGQGPNEQFF
clone_size: .; j_call: TRBJ1-2; d_call: .; v_call: TRBV30; cdr3_nt: TGTGCCTGGATGGGCCGCAGGTCCTATGGCTACACCTTC; cdr3_aa: CAWMGRRSYGYTF
clone_size: many; j_call: TRBJ1-6; d_call: TRBD1; v_call: TRBV11-2; cdr3_nt: TGTGCCAGCAGCCGCCCGGGACAGGGTTCTTCACCCCTCCACTTT; cdr3_aa: CASSRPGQGSSPLHF
clone_size: few; j_call: TRBJ2-1; d_call: .; v_call: TRBV18; cdr3_nt: TGTGCCAGCAGCACTTCAAATTATAGGACAGCCGGGGGTGATGAGCAGTTCTTC; cdr3_aa: CASSTSNYRTAGGDEQFF
clone_size: few; j_call: TRBJ1-6; d_call: TRBD1; v_call: TRBV6-6; cdr3_nt: TGTGCCAGCAGCCCGGACAGGACCCCCCCAAGGAATTCACCCCTCCACTTT; cdr3_aa: CASSPDRTPPRNSPLHF